This passage covers 27 T cell receptor beta chains from one sample sequenced in a study of spatial heterogeneity in lung cancer. TCRdb independently ran MiXCR on the 5' RACE reads; one entry per CDR3 protein. Of some 11,000 distinct CDR3 sequences detected, 6.2% appear once; the ten largest clones hold around 10%. Time point: sample taken at primary tumor resection. The authors sequenced whole RNA from tumor, nontumor lung or frozen PBMC without sorting. The sequencing here drew on normal lung tissue next to the tumor, taken at surgery. The receptors were gathered from a male donor with early-stage non-small cell lung cancer.

With respect to this clonotype: Since the library was made to target alpha chains, this beta chain is a stray read and its abundance is not meaningful. The J gene is TRBJ2-6, the V gene TRBV7-6; 7 bases match TRBD2. The CDR3 covers 14 residues. V dropped 5 bases and J dropped 4; count of bases not matched to a gene: 2. Germline assignment: CDR1 SGHVS and CDR2 FNYEAQ. The CDR3 loop is CASSREAGANVLTF. The CDR3 coding sequence is TGTGCCAGCAGCCGGGAGGCAGGGGCCAACGTCCTGACTTTC.

By proportion, this clonotype is medium-sized. The library was designed around alpha chains, so this beta chain is a stray read whose abundance carries little weight. This chain links TRBV9 with TRBJ2-5; D may be TRBD1 (6 bases). V gave up 0 bases and J gave up 5 bases, with 8 bases separating them. In germline, CDR1 is SGDLS, CDR2 YYNGEE. CDR3 size: 13 residues. The CDR3 DNA reads TGTGCCAGCAGCGTAGATCAGGGGGAGACCCAGTACTTC. This translates into CASSVDQGETQYF.

This clonotype showed up many times. Because the library targeted alpha chains, this beta chain is an off-target read whose size means little. The genes are TRBV6-4 and TRBJ1-6; no firm D call. This CDR3 region has 14 residues. Germline V CDR1 and CDR2: MRHNA, SNTAGT. Trimming took off 3 bases at V and 7 bases at J, with 10 bases between the two ends. The DNA for the CDR3 is TGTGCCAGCAGTGAGAGGACCTTCAATTCACCCCTCCACTTT. Residues: CASSERTFNSPLHF.

This clonotype came up many times. A library made for alpha chains picked up this beta chain off target, so its size means little. J is TRBJ2-5 and V is TRBV13, with D tentatively TRBD2 (6 bases). Looked up from germline, CDR1 is PRHDT and CDR2 is FYEKMQ (reference sequence). CDR3 length equals 14 residues. V was pared by 6 bases and J by 5 bases, with 16 bases between. This chain's CDR3 is CASSLIGGLETQYF. The CDR3 DNA follows: TGTGCCAGCAGTCTGATCGGGGGTCTGGAGACCCAGTACTTC.

Comments on this clonotype: Because this beta chain is a stray read in a library intended to capture alpha chains, its abundance should not be given much weight. This chain links TRBV3-1 with TRBJ1-4, with D unclear. Trimming stripped 0 bases from V and 5 bases from J, with 10 bases between. Germline lookup yields CDR1 LGHDT and CDR2 YNNKEL (reference sequence). This CDR3 comprises 15 residues. The DNA for the CDR3 is TGTGCCAGCAGCCAAGATGGACGGATGAATGAAAAACTGTTTTTT. It yields the protein CASSQDGRMNEKLFF.

This clonotype appeared many times. Within a library made for alpha chains, this beta chain is off target, and its count is uninformative. This chain joins TRBV28 and TRBJ2-1; 10 bases are a match to TRBD2. Trimming removed 5 bases from V and 0 bases from J; junction bases left unmatched: 1. There are 15 residues in the CDR3. Looked up from germline, CDR1 is MDHEN and CDR2 is SYDVKM. CDR3 loop: CASSPSGSSYNEQFF. In DNA form, the CDR3 reads TGTGCCAGCAGTCCTAGCGGGAGCTCCTACAATGAGCAGTTCTTC.

This clonotype came up a few times. Since the library was made to target alpha chains, this beta chain is a stray read and its abundance is not meaningful. V and J are TRBV7-2 and TRBJ2-7; 8 nucleotides agree with TRBD2. The CDR3 totals 16 residues. Trimming at V came to 5 bases and at J to 2 bases, leaving 11 bases not matched to a gene. Germline loops: CDR1 SGHTA, CDR2 FQGNSA. CDR3 sequence: CASSALTSALPYEQYF. CDR3 DNA: TGTGCCAGCAGCGCACTGACTAGCGCCCTTCCCTACGAGCAGTACTTC. The full variable domain, rest sourced from reference TRBV7-2 and TRBJ2-7, is GAGVSQSPSNKVTEKGKDVELRCDPISGHTALYWYRQSLGQGLEFLIYFQGNSAPDKSGLPSDRFSAERTGGSVSTLTIQRTQQEDSAVYLCASSALTSALPYEQYFGPGTRLTVT.

This clonotype is medium-sized by share. The size of this beta chain means little, since it is a stray read in a library made for alpha chains. The chain recombines TRBV29-1 with TRBJ2-7; TRBD1 matches at 10 bases. This CDR3 region has 15 residues. The ends lost 4 bases at V and 7 bases at J; junction bases unmatched: 13. Germline V gene sequence: CDR1 SQVTM, CDR2 ANQGSEA. CDR3 coding DNA: TGCAGCGTTGTCGGTCTAGACAGGGGGCCGGAGGAGCAGTACTTC. This translates into CSVVGLDRGPEEQYF.

This clonotype was seen many times. This beta chain is a stray read from a library made for alpha chains; its abundance is not meaningful. The chain recombines TRBV7-8 with TRBJ1-2; no reliable D call. The germline V gene encodes CDR1 SGHVS and CDR2 FQNEAQ. Trimming took 1 base from V and 4 from J, leaving 13 bases between them. The CDR3 is made up of 15 amino acids. The CDR3 DNA reads as TGTGCCAGCAGCTTAGGGACCGCATCTCCCTATGGCTACACCTTC. It is translated as CASSLGTASPYGYTF.

In regard to this clonotype: Being off target in a library aimed at alpha chains, this beta chain has a size of little meaning. V gene TRBV20-1 combines with J gene TRBJ2-7; TRBD1 aligns across 7 bases. J lost 3 bases, V lost 5 bases, and 7 bases had no gene match. The CDR3 runs 13 residues. The germline CDR1 and CDR2 sequences are DFQATT and SNEGSKA (reference sequence). As DNA, the CDR3 is TGCAGTGCTCCCTTACAGGGGAGCTACGAGCAGTACTTC. Protein: CSAPLQGSYEQYF.

This clonotype is judged medium-sized. This beta chain appears as a stray read in a library generated for alpha chains; its size is not informative. The chain is built from TRBV20-1 and TRBJ2-3, with TRBD1 identical over 9 bases. The germline V gene encodes CDR1 DFQATT and CDR2 SNEGSKA (reference sequence). V lost 2 bases to trimming and J lost 3 bases; unmatched junction nucleotides: 3. The CDR3 is made up of 14 amino acids. The CDR3 nucleotides read TGCAGTGCTAGACCTGGGACAGGGACAGATACGCAGTATTTT. It is translated as CSARPGTGTDTQYF.

This clonotype was counted many times. The library was designed around alpha chains, so this beta chain is a stray read whose abundance carries little weight. The chain employs TRBV12-3 or TRBV12-4 and TRBJ2-7; no definite D call. Trimming removed 2 bases at V and 4 bases at J, with 6 bases between. The CDR3 runs to 12 residues. CDR3 in amino acids: CASSLNIYEQYF. In nucleotides, the CDR3 is TGTGCCAGCAGTTTAAATATTTACGAGCAGTACTTC.

This clonotype was observed many times. As an off-target read in a library built for alpha chains, this beta chain has a frequency of little significance. The chain employs TRBV5-5 and TRBJ2-1; D unclear. Germline-derived CDR1 and CDR2 are SGHKS and YYEKEE (reference sequence). V was clipped by 1 base and J by 8 bases, with 4 bases between them. This CDR3 region has 11 residues. The CDR3 DNA follows: TGTGCCAGCAGCTTGTTCTATGAGCAGTTCTTC. This sequence encodes CASSLFYEQFF. The full variable domain, in which reference TRBV5-5 and TRBJ2-1 provide the parts outside the CDR3, is DAGVTQSPTHLIKTRGQQVTLRCSPISGHKSVSWYQQVLGQGPQFIFQYYEKEERGRGNFPDRFSARQFPNYSSELNVNALLLGDSALYLCASSLFYEQFFGPGTRLTVL.

Concerning this clonotype: This beta chain represents an off-target read in a library built for alpha chains; its size is of limited meaning. V usage is TRBV10-3 and J usage is TRBJ1-3; no firm D call. Germline CDR1 reads ENHRY; CDR2 reads SYGVKD. The CDR3 has 12 residues. Trimming took off 10 bases at V and 3 bases at J, with 10 bases between the two ends. CDR3 in amino acids: CATQSDGNTIYF. The DNA for the CDR3 is TGTGCCACGCAGTCGGATGGAAACACCATATATTTT.

This clonotype was seen at least ten times. Because the library targeted alpha chains, this beta chain is an off-target read whose size means little. The V call is TRBV5-1, the J call TRBJ2-1, with D unclear. The CDR3 consists of 15 residues. V lost 1 base, J lost 0 bases, and 8 bases lay in between. Per germline, CDR1 SGHRS and CDR2 YFSETQ. The DNA of the CDR3 is TGCGCCAGCAGCTTGATCGGTAACTCCTACAATGAGCAGTTCTTC. It encodes CASSLIGNSYNEQFF.

This clonotype was detected many times. A library made for alpha chains picked up this beta chain off target, so its size means little. The rearrangement uses TRBV2 and TRBJ1-1; D gene ambiguous. The CDR3 spans 13 residues. From germline, CDR1 is SNHLY and CDR2 FYNNEI. V lost 3 bases and J lost 3, with 8 bases in between. The chain's CDR3 is CASSEAGYTEAFF. The CDR3 DNA reads TGTGCCAGCAGTGAGGCGGGATACACTGAAGCTTTCTTT.

As regards this clonotype: Within a library made for alpha chains, this beta chain is off target, and its count is uninformative. The chain couples TRBV6-5 to TRBJ1-3, with no clear D. Germline V gene lookup returns CDR1 MNHEY and CDR2 SVGAGI. The germline V and J ends were trimmed by 0 bases and 2 bases, with 8 bases remaining between them. This CDR3 is built from 15 residues. CDR3 bases: TGTGCCAGCAGTTACTCGGAAGGAACTGGAAACACCATATATTTT. Translated, it gives CASSYSEGTGNTIYF.

This clonotype was seen ten or more times. A library made for alpha chains picked up this beta chain off target, so its size means little. V usage is TRBV12-3 or TRBV12-4 and J usage is TRBJ2-3; D not certain. The CDR3 loop spans 11 amino acids. V dropped 2 bases and J dropped 4 bases, with 1 base sitting between them. The CDR3 reads CASSLPDTQYF. The CDR3 nucleotides are TGTGCCAGCAGTTTACCAGATACGCAGTATTTT.

This clonotype was counted many times. This beta chain is an off-target read within a library intended for alpha chains, so its frequency means little. The chain has TRBV12-3 or TRBV12-4 and TRBJ1-2; D is unresolved. The CDR3 runs to 16 residues. Trimming took 2 bases from V and 0 from J, leaving 13 bases between them. The CDR3 loop is CASSLRTQLANYGYTF. The CDR3 DNA reads TGTGCCAGCAGTTTACGTACGCAGTTAGCTAACTATGGCTACACCTTC.

A remark on this clonotype: As an off-target read in a library built for alpha chains, this beta chain has a frequency of little significance. The J gene is TRBJ2-7, the V gene TRBV2; D remains unclear. The germline V gene encodes CDR1 SNHLY and CDR2 FYNNEI. The CDR3 is made up of 13 amino acids. Between the trimmed V and J ends, which lost 6 bases and 5 bases, there was a span of 14 bases. The CDR3 DNA reads TGTGCCAGCAGCGAGTCCCTCCCGGACGAGCAGTACTTC. It translates to CASSESLPDEQYF.

This clonotype was observed many times. Since it is a stray read in a library aimed at alpha chains, this beta chain has a size that is not meaningful. V usage is TRBV18 and J usage is TRBJ1-1, with D unresolved. The CDR3 contains 14 residues. Germline lookup yields CDR1 KGHSH and CDR2 LQKENI. V lost 5 bases and J lost 0, with 10 bases in between. DNA of the CDR3: TGTGCCAGCTCAGAAGATCAGTTGAACACTGAAGCTTTCTTT. Encoded protein: CASSEDQLNTEAFF.

To note about this clonotype: In a library made to pick up alpha chains, this beta chain is a stray read with a size that means little. The gene calls are TRBV6-5 and TRBJ2-6; maybe TRBD1 (6 bases). The CDR3 covers 15 residues. CDR1 is MNHEY, CDR2 SVGAGI, per germline. V lost 6 bases and J 2 bases, leaving 11 bases between the germline ends. The CDR3 is CASSLQGTGANVLTF. DNA for the CDR3: TGTGCCAGCAGCCTACAGGGAACTGGGGCCAACGTCCTGACTTTC.

This clonotype has at least ten counts. This beta chain was picked up by a library intended for alpha chains and is off target, so its count carries little meaning. The rearrangement links TRBV6-5 to TRBJ1-2; D not certain. The germline CDR1 and CDR2 sequences are MNHEY and SVGAGI. V shed 4 bases and J shed 6 bases, with 15 bases lying between them. The CDR3 is made up of 14 amino acids. CDR3 nucleotides: TGTGCCAGCAGTTCTTCCTCCCCGAGGCATGGCTACACCTTC. This encodes CASSSSSPRHGYTF.

This clonotype was recorded at least ten times. This beta chain slipped into a library made for alpha chains as a stray read, so its size is not meaningful. This chain joins TRBV6-4 and TRBJ2-1, with 10 bases aligning to TRBD1. The CDR3 loop spans 15 amino acids. CDR1 and CDR2 (germline): MRHNA, SNTAGT. V lost 5 bases and J lost 6; bases outside the gene matches: 7. The CDR3 DNA is TGTGCCAGCAGTACCGGACAGGGGGAAAGCAATGAGCAGTTCTTC. It yields the protein CASSTGQGESNEQFF.

This clonotype was detected many times. Since the library was made to target alpha chains, this beta chain is a stray read and its abundance is not meaningful. This sequence joins TRBV20-1 and TRBJ2-7; D not resolved. CDR3 size: 13 residues. Deletions cut 3 bases from V and 3 bases from J, with 12 bases between. Looked up from germline, CDR1 is DFQATT and CDR2 is SNEGSKA (reference sequence). CDR3 protein: CSARESQDYEQYF. CDR3 DNA sequence: TGCAGTGCTAGGGAATCCCAGGACTACGAGCAGTACTTC.

A word on this clonotype: This beta chain came through as a stray read in a library set up for alpha chains, and its size says little. The rearrangement links TRBV7-9 to TRBJ2-1; D remains ambiguous. Looked up from germline, CDR1 is SEHNR and CDR2 is FQNEAQ (reference sequence). The CDR3 length is 15 residues. Trimming removed 9 bases at V and 4 bases at J, with 19 bases between. CDR3 in DNA: TGTGCCAGTAGTATAGGGCCGAGTTCGTACAATGAGCAGTTCTTC. Translating it yields CASSIGPSSYNEQFF.

The sample holds many counts of this clonotype. Found in a library prepared for alpha chains, this beta chain is an off-target read, and its abundance has little meaning. The rearrangement joins TRBV6-2 or TRBV6-3 to TRBJ2-5, with D perhaps TRBD1 (6 bases). CDR1 is MNHEY, CDR2 SVGEGT, per germline. The CDR3 loop spans 12 amino acids. V was cut by 5 bases and J by 3 bases, with 7 bases left in between. The CDR3 protein is CASSAGEETQYF. The CDR3 coding sequence is TGTGCCAGCAGTGCAGGGGAAGAGACCCAGTACTTC.